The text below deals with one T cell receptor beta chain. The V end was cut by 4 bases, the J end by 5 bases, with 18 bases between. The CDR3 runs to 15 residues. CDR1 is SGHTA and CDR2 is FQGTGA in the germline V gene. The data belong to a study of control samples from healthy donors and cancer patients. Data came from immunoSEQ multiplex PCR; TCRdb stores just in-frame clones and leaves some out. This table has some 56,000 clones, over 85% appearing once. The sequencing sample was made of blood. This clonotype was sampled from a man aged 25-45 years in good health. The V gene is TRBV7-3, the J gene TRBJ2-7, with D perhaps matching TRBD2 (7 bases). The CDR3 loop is CASSSVGGRYDEQYF. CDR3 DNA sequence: TGTGCCAGCAGCTCCGTGGGGGGGCGATATGACGAGCAGTACTTC.